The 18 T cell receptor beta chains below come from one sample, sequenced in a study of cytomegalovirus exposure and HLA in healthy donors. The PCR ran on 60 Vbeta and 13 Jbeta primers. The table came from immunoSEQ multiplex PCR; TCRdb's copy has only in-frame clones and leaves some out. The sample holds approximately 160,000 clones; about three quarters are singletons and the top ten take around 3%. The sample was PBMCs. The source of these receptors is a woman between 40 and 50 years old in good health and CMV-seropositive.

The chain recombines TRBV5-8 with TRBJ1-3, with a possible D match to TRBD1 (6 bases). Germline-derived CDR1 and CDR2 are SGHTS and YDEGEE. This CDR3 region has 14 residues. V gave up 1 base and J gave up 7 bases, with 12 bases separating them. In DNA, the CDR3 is TGTGCCAGCAGCTTGACAGGGATGGCGAACACCATATATTTT. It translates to CASSLTGMANTIYF.

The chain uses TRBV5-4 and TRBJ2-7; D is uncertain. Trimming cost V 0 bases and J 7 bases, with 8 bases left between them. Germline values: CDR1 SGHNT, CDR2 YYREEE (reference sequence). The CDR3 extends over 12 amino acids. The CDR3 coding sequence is TGTGCCAGCAGCTTGGATTCGTCGGAGCAGTACTTC. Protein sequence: CASSLDSSEQYF.

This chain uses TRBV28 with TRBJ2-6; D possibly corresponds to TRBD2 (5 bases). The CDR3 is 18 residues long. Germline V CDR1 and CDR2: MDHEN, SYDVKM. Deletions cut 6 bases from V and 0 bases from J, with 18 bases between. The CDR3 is CASSHGGSGSSGANVLTF. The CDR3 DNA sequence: TGTGCCAGCAGCCACGGAGGCAGTGGGAGCTCTGGGGCCAACGTCCTGACTTTC.

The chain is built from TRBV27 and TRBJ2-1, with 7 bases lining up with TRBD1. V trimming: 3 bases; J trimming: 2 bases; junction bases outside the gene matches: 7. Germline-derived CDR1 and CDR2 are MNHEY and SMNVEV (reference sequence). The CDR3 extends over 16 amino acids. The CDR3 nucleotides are TGTGCCAGCAGTTTCGACAGGGCTGGTCCCTACAATGAGCAGTTCTTC. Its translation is CASSFDRAGPYNEQFF.

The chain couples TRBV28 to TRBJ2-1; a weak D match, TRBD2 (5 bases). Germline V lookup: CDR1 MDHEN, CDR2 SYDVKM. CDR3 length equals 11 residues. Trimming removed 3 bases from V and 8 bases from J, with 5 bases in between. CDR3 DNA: TGTGCCAGCAGTTTGAGGGATGAGCAGTTCTTC. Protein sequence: CASSLRDEQFF.

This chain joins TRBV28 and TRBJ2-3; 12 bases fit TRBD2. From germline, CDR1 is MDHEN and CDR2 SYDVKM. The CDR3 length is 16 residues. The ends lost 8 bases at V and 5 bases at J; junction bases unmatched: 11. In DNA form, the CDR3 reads TGTGCCAGCCTTCCTAGCGGGGGGGCCGGGCGAGATACGCAGTATTTT. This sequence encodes CASLPSGGAGRDTQYF.

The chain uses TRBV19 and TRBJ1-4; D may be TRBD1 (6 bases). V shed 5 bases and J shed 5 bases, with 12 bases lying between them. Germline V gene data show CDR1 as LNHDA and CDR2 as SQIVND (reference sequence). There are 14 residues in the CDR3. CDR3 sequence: CASSAGTLNEKLFF. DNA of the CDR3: TGTGCCAGTAGTGCCGGGACACTAAATGAAAAACTGTTTTTT. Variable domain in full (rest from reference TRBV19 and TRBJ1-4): DGGITQSPKYLFRKEGQNVTLSCEQNLNHDAMYWYRQDPGQGLRLIYYSQIVNDFQKGDIAEGYSVSREKKESFPLTVTSAQKNPTAFYLCASSAGTLNEKLFFGSGTQLSVL.

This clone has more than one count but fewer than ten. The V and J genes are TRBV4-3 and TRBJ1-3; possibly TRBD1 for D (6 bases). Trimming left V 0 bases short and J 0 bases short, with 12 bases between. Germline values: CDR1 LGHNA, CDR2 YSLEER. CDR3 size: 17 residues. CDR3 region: CASSQDGGDNSGNTIYF. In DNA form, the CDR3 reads TGCGCCAGCAGCCAAGATGGGGGCGATAACTCTGGAAACACCATATATTTT.

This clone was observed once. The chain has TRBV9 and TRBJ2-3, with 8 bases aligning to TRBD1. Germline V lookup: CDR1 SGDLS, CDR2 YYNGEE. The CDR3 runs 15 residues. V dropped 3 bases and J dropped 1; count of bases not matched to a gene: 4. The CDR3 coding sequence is TGTGCCAGCAGCGGGGAGGACAGGGGCACAGATACGCAGTATTTT. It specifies CASSGEDRGTDTQYF. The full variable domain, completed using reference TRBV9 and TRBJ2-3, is DSGVTQTPKHLITATGQRVTLRCSPRSGDLSVYWYQQSLDQGLQFLIQYYNGEERAKGNILERFSAQQFPDLHSELNLSSLELGDSALYFCASSGEDRGTDTQYFGPGTRLTVL.

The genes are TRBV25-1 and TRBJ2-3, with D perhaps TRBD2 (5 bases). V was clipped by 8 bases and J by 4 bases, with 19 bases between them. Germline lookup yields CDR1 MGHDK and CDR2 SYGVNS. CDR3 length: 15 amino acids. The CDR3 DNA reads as TGTGCCAGCTCACCGAGTCCGGGATTACCAGATACGCAGTATTTT. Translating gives CASSPSPGLPDTQYF.

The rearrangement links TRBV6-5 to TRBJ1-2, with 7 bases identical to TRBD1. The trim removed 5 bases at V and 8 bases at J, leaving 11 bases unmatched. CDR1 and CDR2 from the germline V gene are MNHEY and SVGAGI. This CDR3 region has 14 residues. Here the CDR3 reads CASSEGGRARGYTF. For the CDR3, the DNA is TGTGCCAGCAGTGAAGGGGGCAGGGCGAGAGGCTACACCTTC.

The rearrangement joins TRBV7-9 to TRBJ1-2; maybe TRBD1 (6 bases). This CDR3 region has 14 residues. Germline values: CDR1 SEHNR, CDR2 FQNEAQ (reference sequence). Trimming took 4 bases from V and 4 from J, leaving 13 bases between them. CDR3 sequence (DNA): TGTGCCAGCAGCTGGTCCGCAGGGGCCTATGGCTACACCTTC. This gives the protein CASSWSAGAYGYTF.

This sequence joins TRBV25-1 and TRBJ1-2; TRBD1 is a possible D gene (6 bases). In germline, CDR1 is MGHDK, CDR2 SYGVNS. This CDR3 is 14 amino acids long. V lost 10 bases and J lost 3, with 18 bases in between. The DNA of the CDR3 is TGTGCCACCTACGAACAGGGTACCGACTATGGCTACACCTTC. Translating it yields CATYEQGTDYGYTF.

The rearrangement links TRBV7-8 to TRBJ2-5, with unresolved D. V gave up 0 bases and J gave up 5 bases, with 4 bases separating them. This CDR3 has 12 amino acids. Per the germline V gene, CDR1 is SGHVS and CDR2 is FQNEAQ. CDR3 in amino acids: CASSLAQETQYF. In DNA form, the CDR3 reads TGTGCCAGCAGCTTAGCACAGGAGACCCAGTACTTC. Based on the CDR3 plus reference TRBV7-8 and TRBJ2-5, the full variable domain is GAGVSQSPRYKVAKRGQDVALRCDPISGHVSLFWYQQALGQGPEFLTYFQNEAQLDKSGLPSDRFFAERPEGSVSTLKIQRTQQEDSAVYLCASSLAQETQYFGPGTRLLVL.

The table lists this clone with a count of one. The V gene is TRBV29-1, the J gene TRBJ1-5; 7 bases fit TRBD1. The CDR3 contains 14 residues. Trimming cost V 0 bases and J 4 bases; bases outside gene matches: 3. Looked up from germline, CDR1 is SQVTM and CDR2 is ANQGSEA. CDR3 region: CSVEESGGNQPQHF. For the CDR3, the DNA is TGCAGCGTTGAAGAGTCAGGGGGTAATCAGCCCCAGCATTTT.

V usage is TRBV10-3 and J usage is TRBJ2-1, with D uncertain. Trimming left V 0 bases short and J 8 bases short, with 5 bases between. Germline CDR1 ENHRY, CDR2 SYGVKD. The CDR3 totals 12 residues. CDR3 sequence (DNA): TGTGCCATCAGTGAGTCAGCCTATGAGCAGTTCTTC. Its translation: CAISESAYEQFF.

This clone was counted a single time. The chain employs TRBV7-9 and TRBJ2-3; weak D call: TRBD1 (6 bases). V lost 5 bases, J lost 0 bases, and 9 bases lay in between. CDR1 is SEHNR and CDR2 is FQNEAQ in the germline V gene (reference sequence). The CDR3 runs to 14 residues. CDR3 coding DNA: TGTGCCAGCAGCACCAGGGGTAGCACAGATACGCAGTATTTT. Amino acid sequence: CASSTRGSTDTQYF. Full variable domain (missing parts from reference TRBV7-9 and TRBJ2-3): DTGVSQNPRHKITKRGQNVTFRCDPISEHNRLYWYRQTLGQGPEFLTYFQNEAQLEKSRLLSDRFSAERPKGSFSTLEIQRTEQGDSAMYLCASSTRGSTDTQYFGPGTRLTVL.

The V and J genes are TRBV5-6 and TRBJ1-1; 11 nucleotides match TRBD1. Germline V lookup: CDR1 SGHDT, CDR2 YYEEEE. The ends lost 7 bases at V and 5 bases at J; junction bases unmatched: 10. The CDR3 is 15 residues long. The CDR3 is CASAGTGGSQTEAFF. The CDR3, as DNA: TGTGCCAGCGCCGGGACAGGGGGTAGTCAGACTGAAGCTTTCTTT. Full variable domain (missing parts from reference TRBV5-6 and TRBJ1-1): DAGVTQSPTHLIKTRGQQVTLRCSPKSGHDTVSWYQQALGQGPQFIFQYYEEEERQRGNFPDRFSGHQFPNYSSELNVNALLLGDSALYLCASAGTGGSQTEAFFGQGTRLTVV.